This TCR beta chain was identified during a study of T cell changes during pregnancy in multiple sclerosis. Note on this clone: At one end the junction does not follow the germline gene, possibly because of a read error.

The CDR3 totals 16 residues. CDR1 SGHAT and CDR2 FQDESV come from the germline V gene (reference sequence). Measured with immunoSEQ multiplex PCR; TCRdb has only the in-frame clones, and not every one. The sample carries 90,000 to 95,000 clones, around 93% recorded once. This chain links TRBV11-1 with TRBJ2-7; D not resolved. The sample in question was peripheral blood, obtained before pregnancy. The origin of this receptor is a female donor with multiple sclerosis, enrolled in a pregnancy study. The CDR3 reads CASSLVGQDLSHEQYF. In DNA, the CDR3 is TGTGCCAGCAGCTTAGTGGGCCAGGATCTCTCCCACGAGCAGTACTTC. Together with reference TRBV11-1 and TRBJ2-7, the CDR3 gives the full variable domain: EAEVAQSPRYKITEKSQAVAFWCDPISGHATLYWYRQILGQGPELLVQFQDESVVDDSQLPKDRFSAERLKGVDSTLKIQPAELGDSAMYLCASSLVGQDLSHEQYFGPGTRLTVT.